Listed below are T cell receptor beta chains from one sample, sequenced in a study of T cell responses to AZD1222 COVID-19 vaccine. Assay used: immunoSEQ multiplex PCR; TCRdb lists only in-frame clones, some missing. Of roughly 150,000 clones listed, around 92% are singletons. Source: peripheral blood, taken 28 days after the second AZD1222 dose. The receptors originated from an adult who received the AZD1222 COVID-19 vaccine. CDR3s include the opening cysteine and the closing phenylalanine or tryptophan. Each record gives: CDR3 length, clone size, D gene, J gene, V gene, CDR3 DNA, CDR3 protein. D genes are given only for firm matches. Some rows have no size entry. The others give once, few or many, or a class for an expanded clone.

cdr3_length: 12
clone_size: NA
d_call: NA
j_call: TRBJ1-2
v_call: TRBV7-8
cdr3_nt: TGTGCCAGCAGCCCTCGGGCCAACGGCTACACCTTC
cdr3_aa: CASSPRANGYTF

cdr3_length: 15
clone_size: NA
d_call: NA
j_call: TRBJ2-7
v_call: TRBV10-3
cdr3_nt: TGTGCCATCAGTGAGTCGCTGGCCGGAACCTACGAGCAGTACTTC
cdr3_aa: CAISESLAGTYEQYF

cdr3_length: 13
clone_size: NA
d_call: NA
j_call: TRBJ1-5
v_call: TRBV2
cdr3_nt: TGTGCCAGCAGTTTGGACGGGGCAGGGCCCCAGCATTTT
cdr3_aa: CASSLDGAGPQHF

cdr3_length: 16
clone_size: once
d_call: TRBD1
j_call: TRBJ2-2
v_call: TRBV20-1
cdr3_nt: TGCAGTGCTAGTCCCGGGACAGGAAAAGCTACCGGGGAGCTGTTTTTT
cdr3_aa: CSASPGTGKATGELFF

cdr3_length: 15
clone_size: NA
d_call: NA
j_call: TRBJ2-7
v_call: TRBV27
cdr3_nt: TGTGCCAGCAGTTTTAGATCTCGGGACCCCTACGAGCAGTACTTC
cdr3_aa: CASSFRSRDPYEQYF

cdr3_length: 14
clone_size: NA
d_call: NA
j_call: TRBJ1-3
v_call: TRBV5-1
cdr3_nt: TGCGCCAGCTCCTGGGAAGGCTCTGGAAACACCATATATTTT
cdr3_aa: CASSWEGSGNTIYF

cdr3_length: 10
clone_size: NA
d_call: NA
j_call: TRBJ2-1
v_call: TRBV12-3/TRBV12-4
cdr3_nt: TGTGCCAGCAGTTTAGCGGAGCAGTTCTTC
cdr3_aa: CASSLAEQFF

cdr3_length: 12
clone_size: NA
d_call: NA
j_call: TRBJ1-2
v_call: TRBV2
cdr3_nt: TGTGCCAGCAGTGGGGCAGGCTATGGCTACACCTTC
cdr3_aa: CASSGAGYGYTF

cdr3_length: 15
clone_size: NA
d_call: NA
j_call: TRBJ1-4
v_call: TRBV15
cdr3_nt: TGTGCCACCAGCAGCCGAGGGTTAACTAATGAAAAACTGTTTTTT
cdr3_aa: CATSSRGLTNEKLFF

cdr3_length: 14
clone_size: once
d_call: NA
j_call: TRBJ1-6
v_call: TRBV6-5
cdr3_nt: TGTGCCAGCAGTTACACGGGGGTAGATTCACCCCTCCACTTT
cdr3_aa: CASSYTGVDSPLHF

cdr3_length: 15
clone_size: NA
d_call: NA
j_call: TRBJ1-1
v_call: TRBV6-2/TRBV6-3
cdr3_nt: TGTGCCAGCAGTTACATCAGAGGACTGAACACTGAAGCTTTCTTT
cdr3_aa: CASSYIRGLNTEAFF

cdr3_length: 14
clone_size: NA
d_call: TRBD2
j_call: TRBJ2-3
v_call: TRBV19
cdr3_nt: TGTGCCAGTAGTACGGCGGGGGGCGTAGATACGCAGTATTTT
cdr3_aa: CASSTAGGVDTQYF

cdr3_length: 17
clone_size: NA
d_call: NA
j_call: TRBJ1-3
v_call: TRBV9
cdr3_nt: TGTGCCAGCAGCGTAGGGAGTGGACAAGCCTCTGGAAACACCATATATTTT
cdr3_aa: CASSVGSGQASGNTIYF

cdr3_length: 17
clone_size: NA
d_call: NA
j_call: TRBJ2-4
v_call: TRBV27
cdr3_nt: TGTGCCAGCAACCGCCACAGGGAAGAGCTAGCCAAAAACATTCAGTACTTC
cdr3_aa: CASNRHREELAKNIQYF

cdr3_length: 14
clone_size: once
d_call: TRBD1
j_call: TRBJ1-1
v_call: TRBV11-2
cdr3_nt: TGTGCCAGCAGCTTAGGGCAGGGGGACACTGAAGCTTTCTTT
cdr3_aa: CASSLGQGDTEAFF

cdr3_length: 15
clone_size: NA
d_call: NA
j_call: TRBJ1-2
v_call: TRBV6-6
cdr3_nt: TGTGCCAGCATCCCCGACAGTAACATTTGGTATGGCTACACCTTC
cdr3_aa: CASIPDSNIWYGYTF

cdr3_length: 13
clone_size: NA
d_call: NA
j_call: TRBJ1-1
v_call: TRBV11-2
cdr3_nt: TGTGCCAGCAGCTTAAAAGTAAACACTGAAGCTTTCTTT
cdr3_aa: CASSLKVNTEAFF

cdr3_length: 13
clone_size: NA
d_call: TRBD1
j_call: TRBJ1-1
v_call: TRBV6-5
cdr3_nt: TGTGCCAGCAGTTACTTGACAGGGTCTGAAGCTTTCTTT
cdr3_aa: CASSYLTGSEAFF

cdr3_length: 16
clone_size: once
d_call: TRBD2
j_call: TRBJ2-3
v_call: TRBV6-1
cdr3_nt: TGTGCCAGCAGTGACAGGACTAGCGGGGGCATAGATACGCAGTATTTT
cdr3_aa: CASSDRTSGGIDTQYF

cdr3_length: 14
clone_size: NA
d_call: TRBD1
j_call: TRBJ2-1
v_call: TRBV6-5
cdr3_nt: TGTGCCAGCAGTTGGTTCGACAGGGCGGGTGAGCAGTTCTTC
cdr3_aa: CASSWFDRAGEQFF

cdr3_length: 13
clone_size: NA
d_call: NA
j_call: TRBJ1-2
v_call: TRBV10-3
cdr3_nt: TGTGCCATGCGGGGTACGGGTAAAGAGGGCTACACCTTC
cdr3_aa: CAMRGTGKEGYTF

cdr3_length: 15
clone_size: NA
d_call: NA
j_call: TRBJ1-1
v_call: TRBV25-1
cdr3_nt: TGTGCCAGCAGTGTGGCCCGGGCCCCTAACACTGAAGCTTTCTTT
cdr3_aa: CASSVARAPNTEAFF

cdr3_length: 14
clone_size: NA
d_call: NA
j_call: TRBJ1-2
v_call: TRBV29-1
cdr3_nt: TGCAGCGTTGAGGATCGGGTAGGGACCGATGGCTACACCTTC
cdr3_aa: CSVEDRVGTDGYTF

cdr3_length: 19
clone_size: NA
d_call: TRBD2
j_call: TRBJ2-1
v_call: TRBV19
cdr3_nt: TGTGCCAGTAGTCCCGAGGGACTAGCGGGGGTAAACCCCTACAATGAGCAGTTCTTC
cdr3_aa: CASSPEGLAGVNPYNEQFF

cdr3_length: 15
clone_size: once
d_call: NA
j_call: TRBJ1-3
v_call: TRBV2
cdr3_nt: TGTGCCAGCAGTGTTCTTGGGGGTTCCGGAAACACCATATATTTT
cdr3_aa: CASSVLGGSGNTIYF

cdr3_length: 15
clone_size: NA
d_call: NA
j_call: TRBJ1-2
v_call: TRBV13
cdr3_nt: TGTGCCAGCAGCTCGAACTTAAATACCCGTTTCGATCCCACCTTC
cdr3_aa: CASSSNLNTRFDPTF

cdr3_length: 15
clone_size: NA
d_call: TRBD1
j_call: TRBJ1-1
v_call: TRBV5-1
cdr3_nt: TGCGCCAGCAGCTTGGGGACAGGAGTAAACACTGAAGCTTTCTTT
cdr3_aa: CASSLGTGVNTEAFF

cdr3_length: 16
clone_size: NA
d_call: NA
j_call: TRBJ2-7
v_call: TRBV7-6
cdr3_nt: TGTGCCAGCAGCTTAGCTCCCTCTTTGAGCTCCTACGAGCAGTACTTC
cdr3_aa: CASSLAPSLSSYEQYF

cdr3_length: 16
clone_size: NA
d_call: NA
j_call: TRBJ1-1
v_call: TRBV5-6
cdr3_nt: TGTGCCAGCAGTCCCGTCATGTCGGGGGCGAACACTGAAGCTTTCTTT
cdr3_aa: CASSPVMSGANTEAFF

cdr3_length: 12
clone_size: NA
d_call: NA
j_call: TRBJ1-1
v_call: TRBV2
cdr3_nt: TGTGCCAGCTACGGCAGGGAGGCTGAAGCTTTCTTT
cdr3_aa: CASYGREAEAFF

cdr3_length: 11
clone_size: NA
d_call: NA
j_call: TRBJ2-7
v_call: TRBV3-1/TRBV3-2
cdr3_nt: TGTGCCAGCAGCCAAGAGAGGATTTTGTACTTC
cdr3_aa: CASSQERILYF

cdr3_length: 16
clone_size: NA
d_call: NA
j_call: TRBJ1-1
v_call: TRBV7-9
cdr3_nt: TGTGCCAGCACCTTGCCGCTGTCGGGAGCGAACACTGAAGCTTTCTTT
cdr3_aa: CASTLPLSGANTEAFF

cdr3_length: 15
clone_size: NA
d_call: TRBD1
j_call: TRBJ2-7
v_call: TRBV7-9
cdr3_nt: TGTGCCAGCAGCTTACCGGGACAGGGTGTCTCCGAGCAGTACTTC
cdr3_aa: CASSLPGQGVSEQYF

cdr3_length: 19
clone_size: once
d_call: NA
j_call: TRBJ2-4
v_call: TRBV9
cdr3_nt: TGTGCCAGCAGCGTCGACGGGGTTGTAGGAGATCTAGCCAAAAACATTCAGTACTTC
cdr3_aa: CASSVDGVVGDLAKNIQYF

cdr3_length: 12
clone_size: NA
d_call: NA
j_call: TRBJ1-4
v_call: TRBV9
cdr3_nt: TGTGCCAGCAGCGTAGGCGATGGAAAACTGTTTTTT
cdr3_aa: CASSVGDGKLFF

cdr3_length: 17
clone_size: NA
d_call: TRBD2
j_call: TRBJ2-7
v_call: TRBV4-1
cdr3_nt: TGCGCCAGCAGCGGTGGACTAGCGGGGGGACTCTCCTACGAGCAGTACTTC
cdr3_aa: CASSGGLAGGLSYEQYF

cdr3_length: 15
clone_size: NA
d_call: TRBD2
j_call: TRBJ2-3
v_call: TRBV29-1
cdr3_nt: TGCAGCGGGGTTCCTAGCGGGGGGCCCACAGATACGCAGTATTTT
cdr3_aa: CSGVPSGGPTDTQYF

cdr3_length: 16
clone_size: NA
d_call: NA
j_call: TRBJ1-3
v_call: TRBV2
cdr3_nt: TGTGCCAGCAGTGATATGTGGTCGGGCGTTGGAAACACCATATATTTT
cdr3_aa: CASSDMWSGVGNTIYF

cdr3_length: 14
clone_size: NA
d_call: TRBD1
j_call: TRBJ2-3
v_call: TRBV7-9
cdr3_nt: TGTGCCAGCAGCTTAGGGCAACAGGGGGATACGCAGTATTTT
cdr3_aa: CASSLGQQGDTQYF

cdr3_length: 15
clone_size: NA
d_call: NA
j_call: TRBJ1-2
v_call: TRBV20-1
cdr3_nt: TGCAGTGCTAGTCCGCATCCTGGGGGGAACTATGGCTACACCTTC
cdr3_aa: CSASPHPGGNYGYTF

cdr3_length: 16
clone_size: NA
d_call: TRBD2
j_call: TRBJ2-5
v_call: TRBV6-6
cdr3_nt: TGTGCCAGCAGTTTCTATCCTCTCAGGGAGGGAGAGACCCAGTACTTC
cdr3_aa: CASSFYPLREGETQYF

cdr3_length: 14
clone_size: once
d_call: NA
j_call: TRBJ1-3
v_call: TRBV10-2
cdr3_nt: TGCGCCAGCAGTATGGGAGGGTCAGGAAACACCATATATTTT
cdr3_aa: CASSMGGSGNTIYF